Described below is a single T cell receptor (beta chain) sequence and its context. Its antigen remains unknown. These data come from a study of cytomegalovirus exposure and HLA in healthy donors. Study-level background: The same platform used for the roughly 600 first-cohort repertoires was also used for the 100 to 150 validation repertoires, as a later analysis reported. Study-level results: In vitro data verified a few CMV-associated chains as specific for CMV antigens. The dataset shows that most TCR sequences were rare, while some public TCRs occurred in many donors.

Sequencing was performed with immunoSEQ multiplex PCR; in TCRdb, only in-frame clones are kept and a portion is missing. The table lists around 150,000 clones, 84% of them singletons. The CDR3 is made up of 14 amino acids. With 4 bases clipped from V and 5 bases from J, the junction kept 4 bases outside the gene matches. Germline V lookup: CDR1 MRHNA, CDR2 SNTAGT. Sequenced material: PBMCs. This sequence joins TRBV6-4 and TRBJ2-2, with 7 bases lining up with TRBD2. The sequence derives from a man aged 30 to 39 in good health and CMV-seropositive. The CDR3 is CASSALGGTGELFF. The CDR3 nucleotides are TGTGCCAGCAGTGCCCTCGGGGGGACCGGGGAGCTGTTTTTT.